This TCR beta chain was captured by sequencing in a study of blood T cell repertoires in COVID-19. Study in general: The United States, Italy and Spain supplied acute and convalescent COVID-19 samples.

This clone was seen a single time. The authors' processing: Using reference gene primer amplification, nucleated cell counts were estimated. TCRdb keeps only in-frame clones here, not all; method: immunoSEQ multiplex PCR. V and J calls and clone size are copied from that table; D and trimming were computed from the DNA. The sample holds 200,000 or so clones, around 85% seen once. CDR1 and CDR2 (germline): LNHDA, SQIVND (reference sequence). This CDR3 is 13 amino acids long. The V end was cut by 5 bases, the J end by 2 bases, with 9 bases between. This clonotype was sampled from a man in his 70s with active or convalescent COVID-19. Sequenced material: peripheral blood. The chain joins TRBV19 to TRBJ1-2; D unclear. In DNA, the CDR3 is TGTGCCAGTAGTCAGGTGGTAAACTATGGCTACACCTTC. Encoded protein: CASSQVVNYGYTF.